A single sample gave rise to the 30 T cell receptor beta chains below, sequenced in a study of shared clonotypes between healthy human individuals. This table comes from immunoSEQ multiplex PCR, and its TCRdb copy is limited to in-frame clones, with some not included. The sample contains nearly 1,000,000 clones, 76% of which appear only once. The sequenced material came from memory CD4+ T cells sorted from blood. As for subset: CD45RA-negative fraction. All receptors come from a man aged 18 to 35 in good health.

The V call is TRBV4-3, the J call TRBJ2-2, with 10 bases identical to TRBD1. V trimming: 0 bases; J trimming: 1 base; junction bases outside the gene matches: 11. The CDR3 sequence is 20 residues long. Per germline, CDR1 LGHNA and CDR2 YSLEER. CDR3 bases: TGCGCCAGCAGCCAAGATTCGGGACAGGGGCTCCGAGGGAACACCGGGGAGCTGTTTTTT. Its protein product is CASSQDSGQGLRGNTGELFF.

The chain joins TRBV9 to TRBJ2-3; maybe TRBD2 (5 bases). V was cut by 3 bases and J by 6 bases, with 8 bases left in between. The germline V gene encodes CDR1 SGDLS and CDR2 YYNGEE. The length of the CDR3 is 12 residues. The CDR3 DNA reads TGTGCCAGCAGCGCATCTAGCGATACGCAGTATTTT. Protein: CASSASSDTQYF.

The CDR3 region is CATSPQDFFSYEQYF. Here the CDR3 DNA reads TGTGCCACTTCCCCCCAGGACTTCTTCTCCTACGAGCAGTACTTC. The chain has TRBV19 and TRBJ2-7; possibly TRBD2 for D (5 bases). Germline CDR1 and CDR2: LNHDA and SQIVND (reference sequence). Trimming shortened V by 10 bases and J by 0 bases, and 19 bases separated the two germline ends. The CDR3 extends over 15 amino acids. The whole variable domain, remainder taken from reference TRBV19 and TRBJ2-7, is DGGITQSPKYLFRKEGQNVTLSCEQNLNHDAMYWYRQDPGQGLRLIYYSQIVNDFQKGDIAEGYSVSREKKESFPLTVTSAQKNPTAFYLCATSPQDFFSYEQYFGPGTRLTVT.

This clone came up once. V usage is TRBV5-1 and J usage is TRBJ2-2; maybe TRBD1 (6 bases). Germline V gene sequence: CDR1 SGHRS, CDR2 YFSETQ. Trimming stripped 6 bases from V and 2 bases from J, with 14 bases between. The CDR3 runs to 15 residues. The CDR3 DNA reads as TGCGCCAGCAATCAGGGGCATCCAAACACCGGGGAGCTGTTTTTT. Protein sequence: CASNQGHPNTGELFF.

This chain uses TRBV15 with TRBJ2-5; possibly TRBD2 for D (7 bases). Between the trimmed V and J ends, which lost 0 bases and 7 bases, there was a span of 27 bases. From germline, CDR1 is LNHNV and CDR2 YYDKDF (reference sequence). The CDR3 spans 19 residues. The CDR3 reads CATSRDRINDRRGGTTQYF. The DNA for the CDR3 is TGTGCCACCAGCAGAGATAGGATCAACGACAGGAGGGGGGGCACGACCCAGTACTTC.

The chain joins TRBV2 to TRBJ2-2; the match to TRBD1 covers 8 bases. CDR1 and CDR2 (germline): SNHLY, FYNNEI. The CDR3 extends over 15 amino acids. The trim removed 5 bases at V and 7 bases at J, leaving 9 bases unmatched. The CDR3 is CASSPRTGLGGELFF. DNA of the CDR3: TGTGCCAGCAGTCCGCGGACAGGGTTGGGCGGGGAGCTGTTTTTT.

Regarding this clone: This is likely an artifact of a read error, given a far larger clone one base away. The CDR3 loop reads CASSALGGANVLTF. CDR3 DNA sequence: TGTGCCAGCAGCGCCCTAGGGGGGGCCAACGTCCTGACTTTC. The J gene is TRBJ2-6, the V gene TRBV9; D remains unclear. CDR3 length: 14 residues. Germline V gene sequence: CDR1 SGDLS, CDR2 YYNGEE. V was clipped by 3 bases and J by 4 bases, with 8 bases between them.

This chain connects TRBV5-4 to TRBJ1-6; the D is unclear. Germline V gene data show CDR1 as SGHNT and CDR2 as YYREEE (reference sequence). V was trimmed by 3 bases and J by 0 bases, leaving 13 bases between them. The CDR3 covers 17 residues. The CDR3 nucleotides read TGTGCCAGCAGCTCAGGAGCCTCCAGCTCCTATAATTCACCCCTCCACTTT. It codes for CASSSGASSSYNSPLHF.

This chain connects TRBV5-1 to TRBJ1-1, with 7 bases that match TRBD1. The V and J ends lost 3 bases and 4 bases, in that order; junction bases with no gene match: 6. Germline loops: CDR1 SGHRS, CDR2 YFSETQ. This CDR3 contains 14 residues. The CDR3: CASSSRQGSTEAFF. DNA of the CDR3: TGCGCCAGCAGCTCGCGACAGGGATCCACTGAAGCTTTCTTT.

The chain combines TRBV9 with TRBJ2-2, with no clear D. CDR3 length: 15 residues. In germline, CDR1 is SGDLS, CDR2 YYNGEE. V was cut by 0 bases and J by 1 base, with 7 bases left in between. The CDR3 nucleotides read TGTGCCAGCAGCGTAGACTCGAGGAACACCGGGGAGCTGTTTTTT. It is translated as CASSVDSRNTGELFF.

J is TRBJ2-7 and V is TRBV6-6; 10 bases are a match to TRBD1. V was pared by 8 bases and J by 5 bases, with 9 bases of the junction left unmatched. CDR1 is MNHNY and CDR2 is SVGAGI in the germline V gene (reference sequence). The CDR3 loop spans 14 amino acids. The CDR3 spells CASYGGQGYHEQYF. In DNA, the CDR3 is TGTGCCAGCTACGGGGGACAGGGGTACCACGAGCAGTACTTC.

J is TRBJ2-7 and V is TRBV11-2; 7 bases agree with TRBD1. Germline V lookup: CDR1 SGHAT, CDR2 FQNNGV. The CDR3 loop spans 12 amino acids. The junction had 9 bases not matched to a gene; V was cut back by 5 bases and J by 11 bases. CDR3 coding DNA: TGTGCCAGCAGCCCGACAGGGATTGATGAGTACTTC. Translating it yields CASSPTGIDEYF.

The chain carries TRBV7-2 and TRBJ2-7; no clear D. The germline V gene has CDR1 SGHTA and CDR2 FQGNSA. The CDR3 has 14 residues. V lost 4 bases and J lost 0, with 10 bases in between. CDR3 in DNA: TGTGCCAGCAGCTCTGCTCGTTACTCCTACGAGCAGTACTTC. It is translated as CASSSARYSYEQYF.

This chain connects TRBV4-1 to TRBJ2-5; TRBD2 might be the D (6 bases). The CDR3 spans 16 residues. V shed 1 base and J shed 2 bases, with 14 bases lying between them. Germline V gene data show CDR1 as MGHRA and CDR2 as YSYEKL. The CDR3 DNA follows: TGCGCCAGCAGCCAAGGGGTACTAGCCAATCAAGAGACCCAGTACTTC. This gives the protein CASSQGVLANQETQYF.

The chain carries TRBV15 and TRBJ2-7; perhaps TRBD1 as D (6 bases). From germline, CDR1 is LNHNV and CDR2 YYDKDF (reference sequence). V was trimmed by 3 bases and J by 4 bases, leaving 10 bases between them. The CDR3 runs to 13 residues. DNA for the CDR3: TGTGCCACCAGCAGTTTGGGGGCTTACGAGCAGTACTTC. Translation: CATSSLGAYEQYF.

The chain links TRBV6-5 to TRBJ2-3; D not resolved. Trimming took 6 bases from V and 6 from J, leaving 13 bases between them. The CDR3 is made up of 13 amino acids. From germline, CDR1 is MNHEY and CDR2 SVGAGI. CDR3 region: CASRTTVGDTQYF. DNA of the CDR3: TGTGCCAGCAGGACCACTGTCGGTGATACGCAGTATTTT.

This clone was found a few times. J is TRBJ2-2 and V is TRBV5-4, with 8 bases lining up with TRBD1. J was trimmed by 6 bases and V by 3 bases; bases with no gene match: 7. Germline-derived CDR1 and CDR2 are SGHNT and YYREEE (reference sequence). The CDR3 length is 15 residues. CDR3 amino acids: CASSSGQVRSGELFF. The DNA of the CDR3 is TGTGCCAGCAGCTCGGGACAGGTTCGATCCGGGGAGCTGTTTTTT.

The chain combines TRBV2 with TRBJ2-3; 12 bases are a match to TRBD2. Trimming removed 6 bases from V and 1 base from J; junction bases left unmatched: 14. The CDR3 extends over 19 amino acids. CDR1 SNHLY and CDR2 FYNNEI come from the germline V gene. The CDR3 here is CASRKEGVLAGGRTDTQYF. The DNA for the CDR3 is TGTGCCAGCAGAAAAGAGGGTGTACTAGCGGGGGGCCGCACAGATACGCAGTATTTT.

This clone was counted between two and nine times. Other DNA sequences within the sample encode an identical CDR3. The rearrangement joins TRBV7-2 to TRBJ2-7; D uncertain. The CDR3 loop spans 11 amino acids. Per germline, CDR1 SGHTA and CDR2 FQGNSA. The germline V and J ends were trimmed by 6 bases and 0 bases, with 3 bases remaining between them. The CDR3 DNA sequence: TGTGCCAGCAGTCGCTCCTACGAGCAGTACTTC. Encoded protein: CASSRSYEQYF.

The V gene is TRBV10-3, the J gene TRBJ2-6; no clear D gene. The CDR3 has 12 amino acids. From germline, CDR1 is ENHRY and CDR2 SYGVKD. V gave up 8 bases and J gave up 4 bases, with 6 bases separating them. CDR3 in DNA: TGTGCCATCGGACCGGGGGCCAACGTCCTGACTTTC. Residues: CAIGPGANVLTF.

Points on this clone: Other DNA sequences in this specimen translate into the identical CDR3. The chain has TRBV28 and TRBJ1-5; D remains unclear. Germline V CDR1 and CDR2: MDHEN, SYDVKM. Trimming took 5 bases from V and 6 from J, leaving 8 bases between them. The CDR3 contains 12 residues. The CDR3, as DNA: TGTGCCAGCAGTCCGCCGGGTCAGCCCCAGCATTTT. It encodes CASSPPGQPQHF.

This chain uses TRBV7-5 with TRBJ2-1; the DNA was not compared with TRBD2, the D call given in the table. TRBV7-5 is marked as a pseudogene. There are 15 residues in the CDR3. The CDR3 here is CARGRGSGDYNEQFF. The CDR3 nucleotides read TGTGCCCGCGGTCGGGGTAGCGGGGACTACAATGAGCAGTTCTTC.

The CDR3 loop is CASSFAARGAGQPQHF. Written as DNA, the CDR3 is TGTGCCAGCAGTTTCGCTGCCCGGGGGGCAGGTCAGCCCCAGCATTTT. The V call is TRBV28, the J call TRBJ1-5, with D tentatively TRBD1 (6 bases). V lost 3 bases and J 6 bases, leaving 18 bases between the germline ends. The CDR3 extends over 16 amino acids. The germline V gene encodes CDR1 MDHEN and CDR2 SYDVKM.

This rearrangement joins TRBV6-5 to TRBJ2-7; perhaps TRBD2 as D (6 bases). This CDR3 spans 15 amino acids. Germline V lookup: CDR1 MNHEY, CDR2 SVGAGI. The ends were cut back, 2 bases at V and 6 bases at J, with 17 bases in the middle. The CDR3 reads CASSYKGGSFSEQYF. The CDR3 nucleotides are TGTGCCAGCAGTTACAAGGGAGGTTCATTCTCCGAGCAGTACTTC.

Only one count was recorded for this clone. This rearrangement joins TRBV5-6 to TRBJ2-3; 11 nucleotides line up with TRBD2. Trimming removed 0 bases from V and 6 bases from J; junction bases left unmatched: 9. Germline V gene lookup returns CDR1 SGHDT and CDR2 YYEEEE. The CDR3 length is 17 residues. The DNA for the CDR3 is TGTGCCAGCAGCTTGGTTAGCGGGGGGGCTACCAGCGATACGCAGTATTTT. It encodes CASSLVSGGATSDTQYF.

The chain couples TRBV12-5 to TRBJ2-7, with 11 bases that match TRBD1. Germline CDR1 is LGHNT and CDR2 is FRNRAP. The CDR3 length is 15 residues. V lost 7 bases to trimming and J lost 0 bases; unmatched junction nucleotides: 5. CDR3 DNA sequence: TGTGCTAGTGCCGCGGGACAGGGGGTCTCCTACGAGCAGTACTTC. Translated: CASAAGQGVSYEQYF.

The chain couples TRBV5-1 to TRBJ1-4; D remains ambiguous. Germline assignment: CDR1 SGHRS and CDR2 YFSETQ. This CDR3 contains 15 residues. The V end was cut by 9 bases, the J end by 6 bases, with 21 bases between. CDR3 sequence (DNA): TGCGCCACCTCAAAGCGGGGAACCGGCGATGAAAAACTGTTTTTT. This encodes CATSKRGTGDEKLFF.

The rearrangement uses TRBV7-3 and TRBJ2-7, with D tentatively TRBD1 or TRBD2 (5 bases each). V dropped 2 bases and J dropped 3 bases, with 14 bases sitting between them. Germline V gene lookup returns CDR1 SGHTA and CDR2 FQGTGA. The CDR3 has 15 amino acids. The CDR3 loop is CASSLQGPNGYEQYF. In DNA form, the CDR3 reads TGTGCCAGCAGCTTACAGGGACCTAATGGCTACGAGCAGTACTTC.

This chain links TRBV10-3 with TRBJ1-4, with 7 nucleotides matching TRBD1. The V gene end was trimmed by 5 bases and the J gene end by 3 bases; junction bases not matched to a gene: 3. The CDR3 extends over 14 amino acids. Per germline, CDR1 ENHRY and CDR2 SYGVKD. CDR3 sequence: CAISPQGANEKLFF. CDR3 nucleotide sequence: TGTGCCATCAGTCCGCAGGGGGCTAATGAAAAACTGTTTTTT.

The chain uses TRBV28 and TRBJ1-1; no clear D. The V gene lost 2 bases and the J gene lost 11 bases, with 18 bases spanning the gap. Germline V lookup: CDR1 MDHEN, CDR2 SYDVKM. The CDR3 consists of 14 residues. DNA of the CDR3: TGTGCCAGCAGTTTAGCTCAACCGCCCGAATTGGCTTTCTTT. Its translation: CASSLAQPPELAFF.